This entry lists 27 T cell receptor beta chains sequenced from one sample in a study of OX40 agonist ivuxolimab in advanced cancers. TCRdb's table, derived via immunoSEQ multiplex PCR, lists solely in-frame clones and lacks some. The profile shows approximately 82,000 clones, approximately 82% of them singletons. Here the sequenced sample was CD4+ or CD8+ T cells sorted from blood, taken in a trial of the OX40 agonist ivuxolimab. These receptors all stem from an adult with an advanced solid tumor such as melanoma, head and neck, liver or kidney cancer.

The V gene is TRBV7-9, the J gene TRBJ2-2; TRBD1 agrees at 9 bases. CDR1 is SEHNR, CDR2 FQNEAQ, per germline (reference sequence). CDR3 length: 14 amino acids. J lost 5 bases, V lost 5 bases, and 3 bases had no gene match. The CDR3 loop is CASSRQGGTGELFF. The CDR3 nucleotides read TGTGCCAGCAGCCGACAGGGGGGGACCGGGGAGCTGTTTTTT.

A word on this clone: Other DNA sequences in this specimen translate into the identical CDR3. The chain couples TRBV6-5 to TRBJ1-2, with D possibly TRBD1 on 5 matching bases. The length of the CDR3 is 14 residues. The V gene lost 2 bases and the J gene lost 8 bases, with 15 bases spanning the gap. The V gene's germline CDR1 is MNHEY and CDR2 SVGAGI. Here the CDR3 DNA reads TGTGCCAGCAGTTACGATACAGGAACGGGCGGCTACACCTTC. This translates into CASSYDTGTGGYTF.

This clone came up a few times. This chain connects TRBV7-2 to TRBJ2-1; 8 nucleotides match TRBD2. The CDR3 sequence is 14 residues long. The trim removed 1 base at V and 10 bases at J, leaving 6 bases unmatched. Germline V lookup: CDR1 SGHTA, CDR2 FQGNSA. The CDR3 DNA reads TGTGCCAGCAGCTTAGGAAATAGCGGGGCCGAGCAGTTCTTC. Translation: CASSLGNSGAEQFF.

V is TRBV9 and J is TRBJ1-2; no firm D call. CDR3 length: 15 residues. Trimming cost V 0 bases and J 1 base, with 10 bases left between them. The germline CDR1 and CDR2 sequences are SGDLS and YYNGEE. CDR3 protein: CASSVDGQYNYGYTF. CDR3 DNA sequence: TGTGCCAGCAGCGTAGATGGTCAGTATAACTATGGCTACACCTTC.

The chain is built from TRBV11-2 and TRBJ2-7; D possibly uses TRBD1 or TRBD2 (5 bases each). CDR1 is SGHAT, CDR2 FQNNGV, per germline. The CDR3 has 14 residues. Deletions cut 2 bases from V and 4 bases from J, with 12 bases between. This chain's CDR3 is CASSLWGIDYEQYF. DNA of the CDR3: TGTGCCAGCAGCTTATGGGGGATCGATTACGAGCAGTACTTC.

V and J are TRBV5-1 and TRBJ2-1; 7 bases align to TRBD2. The V gene's germline CDR1 is SGHRS and CDR2 YFSETQ. This CDR3 has 15 amino acids. Losses at the gene ends were 4 bases for V and 0 bases for J; bases not matched to a gene: 4. The DNA for the CDR3 is TGCGCCAGCAGCCGCGGCGGGGGCTCCTACAATGAGCAGTTCTTC. It is translated as CASSRGGGSYNEQFF. The whole variable domain, filled in from reference TRBV5-1 and TRBJ2-1, reads KAGVTQTPRYLIKTRGQQVTLSCSPISGHRSVSWYQQTPGQGLQFLFEYFSETQRNKGNFPGRFSGRQFSNSRSEMNVSTLELGDSALYLCASSRGGGSYNEQFFGPGTRLTVL.

The CDR3 sequence is CASSLARGAQTDTQYF. The CDR3 nucleotides are TGTGCCAGCAGCTTGGCGCGGGGGGCCCAGACAGATACGCAGTATTTT. The chain couples TRBV5-4 to TRBJ2-3; 8 bases are shared with TRBD2. The ends lost 0 bases at V and 3 bases at J; junction bases unmatched: 6. The CDR3 is 16 residues long. Germline-derived CDR1 and CDR2 are SGHNT and YYREEE (reference sequence).

The chain combines TRBV14 with TRBJ2-5; D is possibly TRBD2 (6 bases). The CDR3 contains 14 residues. The V gene's germline CDR1 is SGHDN and CDR2 FVKESK. With 0 bases removed from V and 9 bases from J, the gap between germline ends came to 14 bases. CDR3 bases: TGTGCCAGCAGCCAAGACAGCACCTCGGGGGCCCAGTACTTC. This codes for CASSQDSTSGAQYF.

The CDR3 sequence: CASSFLQGAQDTQYF. The CDR3 DNA is TGTGCCAGCAGCTTTTTACAGGGGGCTCAAGATACGCAGTATTTT. This chain uses TRBV7-2 with TRBJ2-3; TRBD1 matches 9 bases. With 3 bases clipped from V and 5 bases from J, the junction kept 6 bases outside the gene matches. This CDR3 is 15 amino acids long. Germline V gene data show CDR1 as SGHTA and CDR2 as FQGNSA.

The chain is built from TRBV9 and TRBJ2-3; D is unresolved. Germline V gene sequence: CDR1 SGDLS, CDR2 YYNGEE. Trimming took off 0 bases at V and 1 base at J, with 15 bases between the two ends. CDR3 length equals 17 residues. CDR3 nucleotides: TGTGCCAGCAGCGTAGGCGAAGTTCTCACGCGCACAGATACGCAGTATTTT. Translated, it gives CASSVGEVLTRTDTQYF.

The rearrangement uses TRBV5-1 and TRBJ2-5; TRBD1 aligns across 8 bases. V shed 3 bases, J shed 1 base, and the junction held 5 bases outside the gene matches. CDR3 length: 15 amino acids. The germline CDR1 and CDR2 sequences are SGHRS and YFSETQ. CDR3 in DNA: TGCGCCAGCAGCTCATCCGGGACAGGCCAAGAGACCCAGTACTTC. Amino acid sequence: CASSSSGTGQETQYF.

V and J are TRBV9 and TRBJ2-3; D not certain. Germline V gene sequence: CDR1 SGDLS, CDR2 YYNGEE. Trimming removed 7 bases from V and 7 bases from J, with 10 bases in between. The CDR3 spans 11 residues. CDR3 region: CASGGDHTQYF. The CDR3 nucleotides read TGTGCCAGCGGTGGGGATCATACGCAGTATTTT.

This sequence joins TRBV19 and TRBJ2-4; D is uncertain. Trimming cost V 5 bases and J 4 bases, with 6 bases left between them. CDR3 size: 12 residues. From germline, CDR1 is LNHDA and CDR2 SQIVND (reference sequence). CDR3 DNA sequence: TGTGCCAGTAGTTCCGGGAAAAACATTCAGTACTTC. It encodes CASSSGKNIQYF.

This clone has a single count. V gene TRBV18 combines with J gene TRBJ1-6; TRBD1 matches at 7 bases. V trimming: 1 base; J trimming: 7 bases; junction bases outside the gene matches: 1. Germline loops: CDR1 KGHSH, CDR2 LQKENI. This CDR3 has 14 amino acids. In DNA form, the CDR3 reads TGTGCCAGCTCACCACAGGGGGCAAATTCACCCCTCCACTTT. Translation: CASSPQGANSPLHF.

This chain connects TRBV7-2 to TRBJ2-1; the match to TRBD2 covers 7 bases. This CDR3 has 16 residues. V trimming: 3 bases; J trimming: 2 bases; junction bases outside the gene matches: 7. Germline V gives CDR1 SGHTA, CDR2 FQGNSA. This CDR3 reads CASSLSVAGAYNEQFF. The CDR3 DNA reads TGTGCCAGCAGCTTGTCGGTTGCGGGGGCCTACAATGAGCAGTTCTTC.

The chain combines TRBV4-3 with TRBJ2-7, with 9 bases identical to TRBD1. V dropped 1 base and J dropped 4; count of bases not matched to a gene: 5. From germline, CDR1 is LGHNA and CDR2 YSLEER. There are 15 residues in the CDR3. CDR3 nucleotide sequence: TGCGCCAGCAGCCAAGGACAGGGGGTGTTTTACGAGCAGTACTTC. Its protein is CASSQGQGVFYEQYF.

The rearrangement joins TRBV4-2 to TRBJ2-5; D could derive from TRBD1 or TRBD2 (6 bases each). The CDR3 is 15 amino acids. Between the trimmed V and J ends, which lost 4 bases and 3 bases, there was a span of 15 bases. Germline CDR1 and CDR2: LGHNA and YNFKEQ. CDR3 coding DNA: TGTGCCAGCAGCCCGGGGGCTGACGCGAAAGAGACCCAGTACTTC. Its protein is CASSPGADAKETQYF.

V gene TRBV7-9 combines with J gene TRBJ1-2; D is possibly TRBD1 (5 bases). The CDR3 length is 15 residues. Germline CDR1 and CDR2: SEHNR and FQNEAQ (reference sequence). V was cut by 5 bases and J by 7 bases, with 20 bases left in between. For the CDR3, the DNA is TGTGCCAGCAGCCCCCCTATGATGGGGGTAGGTGGCTACACCTTC. This gives the protein CASSPPMMGVGGYTF.

This chain joins TRBV10-3 and TRBJ1-2; no clear D. The CDR3 length is 12 residues. Trimming removed 0 bases from V and 8 bases from J, with 7 bases in between. Germline loops: CDR1 ENHRY, CDR2 SYGVKD. The CDR3 region is CAISESNAGYTF. CDR3 sequence (DNA): TGTGCCATCAGTGAGTCTAACGCCGGCTACACCTTC.

The chain uses TRBV7-9 and TRBJ2-7; D possibly corresponds to TRBD2 (7 bases). V shed 3 bases and J shed 6 bases, with 12 bases lying between them. The germline CDR1 and CDR2 sequences are SEHNR and FQNEAQ (reference sequence). This CDR3 spans 13 amino acids. Here the CDR3 DNA reads TGTGCCAGCAGCTTCGGGGGGCAAGCCGAGCAGTACTTC. Residues: CASSFGGQAEQYF.

The V gene is TRBV2, the J gene TRBJ2-7; 8 bases map to TRBD1. The germline V gene has CDR1 SNHLY and CDR2 FYNNEI. The CDR3 runs 16 residues. Unmatched junction bases numbered 9, after V lost 2 bases and J lost 3 bases. As DNA, the CDR3 is TGTGCCAGCAGTGAAAGGGTCGGGACAGGATTCTACGAGCAGTACTTC. Translated: CASSERVGTGFYEQYF. Looking up the rest from reference TRBV2 and TRBJ2-7 gives the full variable domain: EPEVTQTPSHQVTQMGQEVILRCVPISNHLYFYWYRQILGQKVEFLVSFYNNEISEKSEIFDDQFSVERPDGSNFTLKIRSTKLEDSAMYFCASSERVGTGFYEQYFGPGTRLTVT.

The chain is built from TRBV29-1 and TRBJ1-2; the match to TRBD1 covers 9 bases. J was trimmed by 5 bases and V by 6 bases; bases with no gene match: 13. This CDR3 is 15 amino acids long. CDR1 is SQVTM and CDR2 is ANQGSEA in the germline V gene. The CDR3 DNA reads as TGCAGCGTCTATATCGAGGGGACAGGGAGGTATGGCTACACCTTC. Translated: CSVYIEGTGRYGYTF.

The chain couples TRBV11-1 to TRBJ1-2, with D hard to call. Germline V gene sequence: CDR1 SGHAT, CDR2 FQDESV (reference sequence). V lost 1 base and J 8 bases, leaving 14 bases between the germline ends. CDR3 length: 14 amino acids. In DNA, the CDR3 is TGTGCCAGCAGCTTAGGAATAACCGGTGGAGGCTACACCTTC. Protein: CASSLGITGGGYTF. The full variable domain, with the rest looked up from reference TRBV11-1 and TRBJ1-2, is EAEVAQSPRYKITEKSQAVAFWCDPISGHATLYWYRQILGQGPELLVQFQDESVVDDSQLPKDRFSAERLKGVDSTLKIQPAELGDSAMYLCASSLGITGGGYTFGSGTRLTVV.

This chain joins TRBV6-1 and TRBJ1-1; no firm D call. Germline CDR1 MNHNS, CDR2 SASEGT. The CDR3 is 14 amino acids. V lost 3 bases and J 2 bases, leaving 10 bases between the germline ends. CDR3 sequence (DNA): TGTGCCAGCAGTGATTGGTCAGACAACACTGAAGCTTTCTTT. Protein sequence: CASSDWSDNTEAFF.

The chain has TRBV4-3 and TRBJ2-3, with TRBD2 identical over 9 bases. V lost 8 bases and J lost 3; bases outside the gene matches: 3. CDR3 length: 13 amino acids. The germline gives CDR1 LGHNA, CDR2 YSLEER. The CDR3 DNA sequence: TGCGCCAGCGGCCTAGCGGGAACAGATACGCAGTATTTT. Translation gives CASGLAGTDTQYF.

Written as DNA, the CDR3 is TGTGCCAGCTCACAAGCCCAGGCCAACTATGGCTACACCTTC. It translates to CASSQAQANYGYTF. The chain joins TRBV18 to TRBJ1-2; D gene uncertain. Germline lookup yields CDR1 KGHSH and CDR2 LQKENI. V lost 4 bases and J lost 2, with 11 bases in between. This CDR3 region has 14 residues.

The rearrangement uses TRBV2 and TRBJ1-1, with TRBD1 identical over 11 bases. From germline, CDR1 is SNHLY and CDR2 FYNNEI. The CDR3 totals 14 residues. The junction had 5 bases not matched to a gene; V was cut back by 6 bases and J by 5 bases. The CDR3 nucleotides read TGTGCCAGCAGAGGACAGGGGGCGGGGACTGAAGCTTTCTTT. The encoded protein is CASRGQGAGTEAFF.